This T cell receptor beta chain was found in a study of a mutant IDH1 vaccine in newly diagnosed glioma. Across the whole study: Once 4-6 weeks had passed after radiotherapy alone, vaccination started, or it started with temozolomide cycles. Treated patients had a mean age of approximately 40 years and an approximately 60% male, approximately 38% female split.

A remark on this clone: Its matching antigen is unknown.

Trimming took 5 bases from V and 2 from J, leaving 10 bases between them. Germline V CDR1 and CDR2: MNHEY, SMNVEV (reference sequence). The CDR3 runs 13 residues. Time point meaning: week 11, during vaccination. With topical imiquimod, each dose of the vaccine consisted of 300 ug of mutant IDH1 20-mer peptide. The repertoire was sequenced with immunoSEQ multiplex PCR; TCRdb's copy has only in-frame clones and lacks some. This table has roughly 120,000 clones, roughly 90% appearing once. J is TRBJ2-7 and V is TRBV27, with a tentative D call TRBD2 (7 bases). The TCR was taken from a woman aged 45-60 years with glioma. The sample was PBMCs, taken from a glioma patient whose treatment included an IDH1 peptide vaccine. The chain's CDR3 is CASSDGGPYEQYF. CDR3 coding DNA: TGTGCCAGCAGTGACGGGGGGCCCTACGAGCAGTACTTC.